This TCR beta chain was captured by sequencing in a study of T cells in Graves' hyperthyroidism and ophthalmopathy. This clonotype was recorded many times. The antigen remains unidentified. Amplification targeted TCR beta CDR3 regions from RNA transcripts. TCR CDR3 regions were first amplified by RT-PCR with HTBI primers. TCRdb itself ran the multiplex PCR reads through MiXCR, one entry per CDR3 protein. The sample lists roughly 660,000 distinct CDR3 sequences, approximately 15% occurring once. CDR1 and CDR2 (germline): SGHAT, FQNNGV. This CDR3 comprises 15 residues. Trimming removed 4 bases from V and 2 bases from J; junction bases left unmatched: 4. Findings and limits, study-wide: Blood held most thyroid clonotypes expanded above 0.001 frequency.

Specimen: blood. The genes are TRBV11-2 and TRBJ1-2, with 10 nucleotides matching TRBD1. The receptor comes from a man aged 45-65 years with Graves' hyperthyroidism. The CDR3 coding sequence is TGTGCCAGCAGCTCCGACAGGGGGCGAAACTATGGCTACACCTTC. This codes for CASSSDRGRNYGYTF.